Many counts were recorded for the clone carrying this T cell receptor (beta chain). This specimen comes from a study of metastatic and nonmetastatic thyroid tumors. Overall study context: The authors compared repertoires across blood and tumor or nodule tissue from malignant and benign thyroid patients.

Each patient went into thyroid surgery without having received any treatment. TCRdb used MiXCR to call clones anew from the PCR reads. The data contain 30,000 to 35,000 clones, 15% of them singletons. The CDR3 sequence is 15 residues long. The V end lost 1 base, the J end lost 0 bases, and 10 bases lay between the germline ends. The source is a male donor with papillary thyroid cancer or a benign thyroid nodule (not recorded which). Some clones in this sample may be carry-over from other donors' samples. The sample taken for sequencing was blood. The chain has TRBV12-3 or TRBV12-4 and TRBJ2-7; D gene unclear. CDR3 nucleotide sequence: TGTGCCAGCAGTTTAGGATCCAGCTTCTCCTACGAGCAGTACTTC. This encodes CASSLGSSFSYEQYF.